Reported below is one TCR beta chain. The CDR3 totals 16 residues. V lost 4 bases and J lost 0, with 14 bases in between. From germline, CDR1 is SGHDN and CDR2 FVKESK. Sequenced by immunoSEQ multiplex PCR; TCRdb stores in-frame clones only, minus some. The repertoire holds about 50,000 clones, with more than 80% as singletons. This receptor was identified in a man aged 40-55 years with rheumatoid arthritis. The chain joins TRBV14 to TRBJ2-3; TRBD2 is a possible D gene (6 bases). Input material: PBMCs. CDR3 bases: TGTGCCAGCAGCCCACGGGACCGGGGGAGCACAGATACGCAGTATTTT. The encoded protein is CASSPRDRGSTDTQYF. The whole variable domain, remainder taken from reference TRBV14 and TRBJ2-3, is EAGVTQFPSHSVIEKGQTVTLRCDPISGHDNLYWYRRVMGKEIKFLLHFVKESKQDESGMPNNRFLAERTGGTYSTLKVQPAELEDSGVYFCASSPRDRGSTDTQYFGPGTRLTVL.